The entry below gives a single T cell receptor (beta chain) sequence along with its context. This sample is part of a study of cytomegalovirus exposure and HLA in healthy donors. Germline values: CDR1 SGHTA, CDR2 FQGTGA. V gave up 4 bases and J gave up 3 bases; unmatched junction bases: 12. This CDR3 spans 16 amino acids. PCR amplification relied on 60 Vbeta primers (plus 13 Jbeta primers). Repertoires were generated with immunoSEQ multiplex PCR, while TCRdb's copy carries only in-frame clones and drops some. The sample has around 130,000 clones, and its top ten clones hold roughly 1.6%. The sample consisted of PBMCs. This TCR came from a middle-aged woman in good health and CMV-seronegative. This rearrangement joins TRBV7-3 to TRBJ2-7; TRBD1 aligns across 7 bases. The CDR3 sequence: CASSSMDRKDFYEQYF. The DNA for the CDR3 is TGTGCCAGCAGCTCGATGGACAGGAAGGATTTCTACGAGCAGTACTTC.